These T cell receptor beta chains were read from a single sample in a study of OX40 agonist ivuxolimab in advanced cancers. Method: immunoSEQ multiplex PCR; TCRdb's copy keeps in-frame clones and lacks some. The data hold some 45,000 clones, with 60% to 80% observed a single time. The material sequenced was CD4+ or CD8+ T cells sorted from blood, taken in a trial of the OX40 agonist ivuxolimab. The source of these receptors is an adult with an advanced solid tumor such as melanoma, head and neck, liver or kidney cancer. CDR3s include the opening cysteine and the closing phenylalanine or tryptophan. The order of the fields is D gene, clone size, J gene, V gene, CDR3 protein, CDR3 DNA. A D gene is named only where the DNA matches it firmly. Clone size appears in some rows only: once, few, many, or a class for an expanded clone.

TRBD1,NA,TRBJ2-1,TRBV29-1,CSVGGQGNEQFF,TGCAGCGTTGGTGGACAGGGTAATGAGCAGTTCTTC
NA,NA,TRBJ2-3,TRBV11-2,CASTRQAPTDTQYF,TGTGCCAGCACCCGGCAAGCCCCCACAGATACGCAGTATTTT
NA,NA,TRBJ1-2,TRBV5-1,CASSTGIDYGYTF,TGCGCCAGCAGTACAGGAATAGATTATGGCTACACCTTC
TRBD1,NA,TRBJ2-2,TRBV5-4,CASRTGTGTAGELFF,TGTGCCAGCAGGACCGGGACAGGGACGGCCGGGGAGCTGTTTTTT
TRBD1,NA,TRBJ2-5,TRBV4-1,CASTYRQGAETQYF,TGCGCCAGTACCTACCGACAGGGGGCGGAGACCCAGTACTTC
TRBD1,once,TRBJ1-6,TRBV5-6,CASSFFPRQGESSPLHF,TGTGCCAGCAGCTTTTTCCCCCGGCAGGGGGAGAGTTCACCCCTCCACTTT
TRBD1,NA,TRBJ1-3,TRBV19,CASRSPGTGERNTIYF,TGTGCCAGTAGGTCCCCCGGGACAGGGGAACGGAACACCATATATTTT
NA,once,TRBJ1-3,TRBV19,CATVGNTIYF,TGTGCAACCGTTGGAAACACCATATATTTT
TRBD2,NA,TRBJ2-1,TRBV9,CASSRPSGISYNEQFF,TGTGCCAGCAGCCGGCCTAGCGGAATCTCCTACAATGAGCAGTTCTTC
TRBD1,once,TRBJ1-5,TRBV5-4,CASSIGTGSGQPQHF,TGTGCCAGCAGTATCGGGACAGGGAGTGGTCAGCCCCAGCATTTT
NA,NA,TRBJ2-7,TRBV21-1,CASRFSRGLAGGSWKEQYF,TGTGCCAGCAGATTTTCAAGGGGACTAGCGGGAGGTAGCTGGAAAGAGCAGTACTTC
TRBD1,NA,TRBJ1-2,TRBV7-3,CASSLDREAGYTF,TGTGCCAGCAGCCTGGACAGGGAGGCTGGCTACACCTTC
TRBD1,NA,TRBJ2-7,TRBV28,CASSFWDREYEQYF,TGTGCCAGCAGTTTTTGGGACAGGGAGTACGAGCAGTACTTC
NA,NA,TRBJ2-1,TRBV4-3,CASSQEFPLSYNEQFF,TGCGCCAGCAGCCAAGAGTTCCCTCTCTCCTACAATGAGCAGTTCTTC
TRBD2,NA,TRBJ2-5,TRBV4-3,CASSQDWKSGRAQYF,TGCGCCAGCAGCCAAGATTGGAAGAGCGGGAGGGCCCAGTACTTC
TRBD2,NA,TRBJ2-7,TRBV5-1,CASSEQTSGTYEQYF,TGCGCCAGCAGCGAACAGACTAGCGGAACCTACGAGCAGTACTTC
NA,few,TRBJ1-1,TRBV10-3,CAISESSQTMNTEAFF,TGTGCCATCAGTGAGTCCTCTCAGACCATGAACACTGAAGCTTTCTTT
NA,NA,TRBJ1-1,TRBV6-6,CASRYGDTEAFF,TGTGCCAGCAGATACGGGGACACTGAAGCTTTCTTT
TRBD1,NA,TRBJ1-2,TRBV11-2,CASSLPSTGGPHYGYTF,TGTGCCAGCAGCTTACCGTCGACAGGGGGCCCCCACTATGGCTACACCTTC
TRBD2,NA,TRBJ2-3,TRBV7-6,CASSLASVTSGSTDTQYF,TGTGCCAGCAGCTTAGCGTCGGTAACTAGCGGGAGCACAGATACGCAGTATTTT
TRBD2,NA,TRBJ2-1,TRBV14,CASSLISGSGRKQFF,TGTGCCAGCAGCCTAATATCGGGTAGCGGGAGAAAACAGTTCTTC
NA,NA,TRBJ2-2,TRBV5-1,CASSRWRELGIAGELFF,TGCGCCAGCAGCAGATGGCGGGAACTGGGGATCGCCGGGGAGCTGTTTTTT
NA,NA,TRBJ1-6,TRBV4-1,CASSQPQGTGGIQPLHF,TGCGCCAGCAGCCAACCTCAAGGGACCGGAGGAATTCAACCCCTCCACTTT
NA,NA,TRBJ2-1,TRBV6-1,CASSEKGSSYNEQFF,TGTGCCAGCAGTGAAAAGGGGAGCTCCTACAATGAGCAGTTCTTC
NA,NA,TRBJ1-3,TRBV27,CASSLSSGKGNTIYF,TGTGCCAGCAGTTTATCCTCAGGGAAAGGAAACACCATATATTTT
TRBD2,NA,TRBJ2-2,TRBV14,CASSPGLAGGELFF,TGTGCCAGCAGCCCGGGACTAGCGGGCGGGGAGCTGTTTTTT
NA,NA,TRBJ2-3,TRBV5-1,CASRTGRVGSQADTQYF,TGCGCCAGCAGGACAGGGAGGGTCGGGAGTCAGGCAGATACGCAGTATTTT
TRBD1,NA,TRBJ2-2,TRBV5-1,CASSLGRTGNTGELFF,TGCGCCAGCAGCTTGGGCCGGACAGGGAACACCGGGGAGCTGTTTTTT
TRBD2,NA,TRBJ2-1,TRBV11-3,CASSFLAGGPIGEQFF,TGTGCCAGCAGCTTCCTAGCGGGAGGTCCGATTGGTGAGCAGTTCTTC
NA,NA,TRBJ2-3,TRBV6-1,CASSEALIADTQYF,TGTGCCAGCAGTGAAGCCCTAATAGCGGATACGCAGTATTTT
TRBD1,NA,TRBJ2-2,TRBV18,CASSAAGQGAGELFF,TGTGCCAGCTCAGCAGCGGGACAGGGGGCCGGGGAGCTGTTTTTT
TRBD1,few,TRBJ1-5,TRBV4-3,CASSQTTGGFQPQHF,TGCGCCAGCAGCCAGACGACAGGGGGATTTCAGCCCCAGCATTTT
NA,NA,TRBJ1-3,TRBV5-1,CASSVTSSGNTIYF,TGCGCCAGCAGCGTGACAAGCTCTGGAAACACCATATATTTT